The clone carrying this T cell receptor (beta chain) was recorded only once. Its antigen is unidentified. This sample is part of a study of pediatric ulcerative colitis. During colonoscopy, one to two rectal pinch biopsies were collected. The diagnostic colonoscopy in ulcerative colitis patients preceded any immunosuppressive treatment. Trimming left V 2 bases short and J 3 bases short, with 9 bases between. The CDR3 runs 13 residues. Looked up from germline, CDR1 is SGHRS and CDR2 is YFSETQ. TCRdb's table, derived via immunoSEQ multiplex PCR, lists solely in-frame clones and lacks some. Of roughly 23,000 clones listed, approximately 74% are singletons. Study-wide points: Blood-derived T cells may be present in rectal pinch biopsies. A couple of rectal CDR3 clonotypes occurred in all ulcerative colitis patients. Ulcerative colitis patients shared more blood-rectal clones than controls.

The genes are TRBV5-1 and TRBJ2-7; D uncertain. This clonotype was sampled from a boy aged 5-17 years with severe ulcerative colitis. Source material: gut tissue. CDR3 in amino acids: CASSFLTGYEQYF. CDR3 DNA: TGCGCCAGCAGCTTCTTGACGGGCTACGAGCAGTACTTC.